Below, 17 T cell receptor beta chains from the same sample are listed, as sequenced in a study of CD8 T cells in Susac syndrome. RNA in amounts of roughly 0.45 to 1 ug was reverse transcribed with random hexamers. A single record per CDR3 protein comes from TCRdb applying MiXCR to the immunoSEQ multiplex PCR reads. The sample records about 130,000 distinct CDR3 sequences, just under 95% being singletons. The sequencing sample was made of CD8+ T cells from PBMCs. The receptors stem from a human donor with Susac syndrome.

Here the CDR3 DNA reads TGTGCCTGGAGGTATAACTATGGCTACACCTTC. This encodes CAWRYNYGYTF. The gene calls are TRBV30 and TRBJ1-2; D is unclear. CDR1 is GTSNPN, CDR2 SVGIG, per germline (reference sequence). The CDR3 extends over 11 amino acids. The V end lost 3 bases, the J end lost 1 base, and 3 bases lay between the germline ends.

This chain uses TRBV12-3 or TRBV12-4 with TRBJ2-7, with TRBD2 as a possible D gene (6 bases). The CDR3 is made up of 14 amino acids. V lost 6 bases and J 2 bases, leaving 14 bases between the germline ends. The CDR3 protein is CASSPGTSTYEQYF. CDR3 sequence (DNA): TGTGCCAGCAGCCCCGGGACTTCAACCTACGAGCAGTACTTC.

The rearrangement links TRBV20-1 to TRBJ2-1; TRBD1 is a possible D gene (5 bases). Deletions cut 5 bases from V and 7 bases from J, with 12 bases between. The length of the CDR3 is 12 residues. Germline V gene data show CDR1 as DFQATT and CDR2 as SNEGSKA (reference sequence). CDR3 sequence (DNA): TGCAGTGCTGCCAGGGTGGGGAATGAGCAGTTCTTC. Amino acid sequence: CSAARVGNEQFF.

The CDR3 DNA reads as TGTGCCAGCAGTCCAAGGATCGAGGGGGAGACCCAGTACTTC. Its translation is CASSPRIEGETQYF. The chain combines TRBV25-1 with TRBJ2-5; D could derive from TRBD1 or TRBD2 (5 bases each). The germline CDR1 and CDR2 sequences are MGHDK and SYGVNS. Trimming stripped 5 bases from V and 5 bases from J, with 15 bases between. CDR3 size: 14 residues.

The gene calls are TRBV25-1 and TRBJ2-1; maybe TRBD2 (5 bases). This CDR3 region has 14 residues. V gave up 1 base and J gave up 8 bases, with 12 bases separating them. CDR1 MGHDK and CDR2 SYGVNS come from the germline V gene. CDR3 in DNA: TGTGCCAGCAGTGAATTTCGAGGGTGGGATGAGCAGTTCTTC. Translated, it gives CASSEFRGWDEQFF.

The chain carries TRBV9 and TRBJ2-3; 10 positions match TRBD2. CDR1 SGDLS and CDR2 YYNGEE come from the germline V gene. The CDR3 spans 15 residues. The junction had 5 bases not matched to a gene; V was cut back by 5 bases and J by 2 bases. CDR3 nucleotides: TGTGCCAGCAGTCCTAGCGGGAGTGTCACAGATACGCAGTATTTT. Protein sequence: CASSPSGSVTDTQYF.

The chain recombines TRBV15 with TRBJ2-7; TRBD2 agrees at 8 bases. The CDR3 consists of 17 residues. The V and J ends lost 3 bases and 2 bases, in that order; junction bases with no gene match: 12. Germline-derived CDR1 and CDR2 are LNHNV and YYDKDF (reference sequence). This chain's CDR3 is CATSSPYGREATYEQYF. The CDR3 nucleotides are TGTGCCACCAGCAGTCCCTACGGGCGGGAGGCCACCTACGAGCAGTACTTC.

The rearrangement links TRBV7-9 to TRBJ2-3, with TRBD2 matching 10 bases. Trimming at V came to 8 bases and at J to 4 bases, leaving 9 bases not matched to a gene. This CDR3 contains 15 residues. Germline assignment: CDR1 SEHNR and CDR2 FQNEAQ (reference sequence). The CDR3 spells CASVVESGRADTQYF. The CDR3 DNA reads TGTGCCAGCGTGGTGGAAAGCGGGAGGGCAGATACGCAGTATTTT.

The chain has TRBV6-5 and TRBJ1-5, with D possibly matching TRBD1 (6 bases). Trimming left V 5 bases short and J 7 bases short, with 15 bases between. Germline values: CDR1 MNHEY, CDR2 SVGAGI. This CDR3 region has 14 residues. CDR3 sequence reads: CASSPGGAGQPQHF. For the CDR3, the DNA is TGTGCCAGCAGTCCTGGGGGGGCAGGACAGCCCCAGCATTTT.

Written as DNA, the CDR3 is TGCGCCAGCAGATTAGCGGGAGGGCCAGCAGATACGCAGTATTTT. Translation: CASRLAGGPADTQYF. The chain links TRBV5-1 to TRBJ2-3; 11 positions agree with TRBD2. The CDR3 extends over 15 amino acids. The germline CDR1 and CDR2 sequences are SGHRS and YFSETQ. V lost 5 bases to trimming and J lost 4 bases; unmatched junction nucleotides: 6.

This rearrangement joins TRBV25-1 to TRBJ2-3, with TRBD2 identical over 13 bases. J gave up 2 bases and V 6 bases, and 8 bases lay outside the gene matches. This CDR3 has 17 amino acids. Germline assignment: CDR1 MGHDK and CDR2 SYGVNS. CDR3 amino acids: CASSRPLAGGTTDTQYF. The CDR3 DNA follows: TGTGCCAGCAGCCGCCCACTAGCGGGGGGGACCACAGATACGCAGTATTTT.

The CDR3 nucleotides are TGCAGCGTTGATGGACCAGCCTCCTACAATGAGCAGTTCTTC. It encodes CSVDGPASYNEQFF. The chain links TRBV29-1 to TRBJ2-1; unclear D gene. Trimming shortened V by 3 bases and J by 0 bases, and 9 bases separated the two germline ends. This CDR3 spans 14 amino acids. The germline gives CDR1 SQVTM, CDR2 ANQGSEA.

V is TRBV12-3 or TRBV12-4 and J is TRBJ1-2, with unresolved D. Trimming pared 7 bases from V and 4 bases from J, leaving 10 bases between. This CDR3 is 12 amino acids long. The CDR3 loop reads CASKSLAYGYTF. For the CDR3, the DNA is TGTGCCAGCAAGTCGTTGGCCTATGGCTACACCTTC.

The chain has TRBV27 and TRBJ1-5; 9 nucleotides align to TRBD1. The germline CDR1 and CDR2 sequences are MNHEY and SMNVEV (reference sequence). V lost 6 bases to trimming and J lost 2 bases; unmatched junction nucleotides: 5. The length of the CDR3 is 15 residues. CDR3: CASRDRGSGNQPQHF. The CDR3 nucleotides read TGTGCCAGCAGGGACAGGGGTTCGGGCAATCAGCCCCAGCATTTT.

This clonotype appeared a single time. Compared with germline, one end of the junction differs, possibly owing to a read error. The chain is built from TRBV7-3 and TRBJ2-1, with D possibly TRBD2 on 8 matching bases. Germline V gene lookup returns CDR1 SGHTA and CDR2 FQGTGA. CDR3 length: 13 residues. The CDR3 loop is CASSPQQGGTRAF. The CDR3 DNA reads TGTGCCAGCAGCCCCCAGCAGGGGGGGACTAGAGCTTTC.

This chain uses TRBV30 with TRBJ1-2; 8 bases match TRBD1. The CDR3 runs 17 residues. With V trimmed by 0 bases and J by 8 bases, 17 bases remained unmatched. Germline V lookup: CDR1 GTSNPN, CDR2 SVGIG (reference sequence). CDR3 amino acids: CAWSVFRGRGPLGGYTF. CDR3 coding DNA: TGTGCCTGGAGTGTATTCAGGGGCAGGGGGCCACTTGGAGGCTACACCTTC.

In DNA, the CDR3 is TGTGCCTGGAGTGTGCCTAATTGGGGCCGCGAAAAACTGTTTTTT. Its protein is CAWSVPNWGREKLFF. J is TRBJ1-4 and V is TRBV30, with D perhaps matching TRBD1 (5 bases). Germline V CDR1 and CDR2: GTSNPN, SVGIG (reference sequence). V lost 0 bases to trimming and J lost 8 bases, with 16 bases between them. The CDR3 is made up of 15 amino acids.